This is a list of T cell receptor beta chains from one sample in a study of blood T cell repertoires in COVID-19. Sequenced by immunoSEQ multiplex PCR; TCRdb stores in-frame clones only, minus some. Among about 270,000 clones listed, roughly four fifths were seen once. Sequenced sample: peripheral blood. The source is a woman between 50 and 59 years old who had recovered from COVID-19. Both conserved end residues are part of each CDR3. The D gene is left open where the match is weak. A row's size may be missing; if present it is once, few, many or a size class.

j_call d_call clone_size v_call cdr3_aa cdr3_nt
TRBJ1-4 . . TRBV28 CASSPLGRNEKLFF TGTGCCAGCAGTCCTCTGGGGCGTAATGAAAAACTGTTTTTT
TRBJ2-3 TRBD2 . TRBV4-2 CASSQAGGRRTDTQYF TGTGCCAGCAGCCAAGCGGGGGGAAGGAGAACAGATACGCAGTATTTT
TRBJ1-1 . . TRBV13 CASSFPGGSTEAFF TGTGCCAGCAGCTTCCCCGGGGGAAGCACTGAAGCTTTCTTT
TRBJ1-6 . few TRBV2 CASSEGHDRSRSPLHF TGTGCCAGCAGCGAAGGGCACGACAGGTCGCGGTCACCCCTCCACTTT
TRBJ2-1 . . TRBV23-1 CASSQWARGGYNEQFF TGCGCCAGCAGTCAATGGGCCAGGGGAGGGTACAATGAGCAGTTCTTC
TRBJ1-5 . . TRBV29-1 CSSEYGSNFWGGNQPQHF TGCAGCTCTGAATATGGTTCCAATTTCTGGGGGGGCAATCAGCCCCAGCATTTT
TRBJ2-7 TRBD1 few TRBV27 CASSPSGTVSSYEQYF TGTGCCAGCAGCCCATCAGGGACAGTGAGCTCCTACGAGCAGTACTTC
TRBJ2-1 . . TRBV9 CASSVRDMSSYNEQFF TGTGCCAGCAGCGTCAGGGATATGAGCTCCTACAATGAGCAGTTCTTC
TRBJ1-1 . once TRBV2 CASSAGSGNTEAFF TGTGCCAGCAGCGCAGGGTCCGGGAACACTGAAGCTTTCTTT
TRBJ2-5 TRBD1 . TRBV29-1 CSVRRAGGGETQYF TGCAGCGTGAGAAGGGCAGGGGGTGGGGAGACCCAGTACTTC
TRBJ2-7 . . TRBV7-2 CASSLGGVATYEQYF TGTGCCAGCAGCTTAGGGGGGGTCGCCACCTACGAGCAGTACTTC
TRBJ1-5 . . TRBV24-1 CATSDGEYFNQPQHF TGTGCCACCAGTGACGGGGAGTACTTCAATCAGCCCCAGCATTTT
TRBJ2-1 . . TRBV27 CASSLGGTGYNEQFF TGTGCCAGCAGTTTAGGGGGCACAGGCTACAATGAGCAGTTCTTC
TRBJ1-1 . once TRBV18 CASRKWGENTEAFF TGTGCCAGCCGAAAATGGGGGGAGAACACTGAAGCTTTCTTT
TRBJ2-2 . once TRBV7-2 CASSPFGGGTGELFF TGTGCCAGCAGCCCCTTCGGAGGAGGGACCGGGGAGCTGTTTTTT
TRBJ1-1 TRBD1 . TRBV6-2/TRBV6-3 CASSQDRETEAFF TGTGCCAGCAGTCAAGACAGGGAAACTGAAGCTTTCTTT
TRBJ2-7 TRBD2 . TRBV18 CASSLSGGRDEQYF TGTGCCAGCTCCCTTAGCGGGGGAAGGGACGAGCAGTACTTC
TRBJ1-1 TRBD1 . TRBV7-2 CASSRQGDTEAFF TGTGCCAGCAGTCGACAGGGGGACACTGAAGCTTTCTTT
TRBJ2-5 TRBD1 . TRBV19 CASSRDSQETQYF TGTGCCAGTAGTAGGGACAGCCAAGAGACCCAGTACTTC
TRBJ1-4 . . TRBV5-6 CASSLRGSLPEKLFF TGTGCCAGCAGCTTAAGGGGTAGTCTACCTGAAAAACTGTTTTTT
TRBJ2-2 TRBD1 once TRBV24-1 CAAGDRGKDGELFF TGTGCCGCCGGTGACAGGGGAAAGGACGGGGAGCTGTTTTTT
TRBJ1-5 . few TRBV6-1 CASSELGSNSNQPQHF TGTGCCAGCAGTGAATTGGGCAGCAATAGCAATCAGCCCCAGCATTTT
TRBJ1-4 . . TRBV4-3 CASSQEPTVGKLFF TGCGCCAGCAGCCAAGAACCGACAGTAGGAAAACTGTTTTTT
TRBJ2-2 . once TRBV3-1/TRBV3-2 CASSQGGGTTGELFF TGTGCCAGCAGCCAAGGAGGCGGGACTACCGGGGAGCTGTTTTTT
TRBJ2-3 TRBD2 . TRBV5-1 CASSTTGGGTDTQYF TGCGCCAGCAGCACAACCGGGGGAGGGACAGATACGCAGTATTTT
TRBJ1-1 . . TRBV6-5 CASSYVQGMGTEAFF TGTGCCAGCAGTTACGTCCAGGGTATGGGAACTGAAGCTTTCTTT
TRBJ1-2 . few TRBV3-1/TRBV3-2 CASSRWGSGGYTF TGTGCCAGCAGCCGCTGGGGCTCAGGTGGCTACACCTTC
TRBJ2-5 . . TRBV7-3 CASSLTGGLETQYF TGTGCCAGCAGCTTAACGGGGGGTTTGGAGACCCAGTACTTC
TRBJ2-7 TRBD2 . TRBV23-1 CASSQSGGNPYEQYF TGCGCCAGCAGTCAATCGGGGGGGAACCCCTACGAGCAGTACTTC
TRBJ2-7 TRBD1 . TRBV18 CASSQPGQASGSYEQYF TGTGCCAGCTCACAACCGGGACAGGCCTCGGGCTCCTACGAGCAGTACTTC
TRBJ1-3 TRBD1 . TRBV5-1 CASSLNRGLPRGGNTIYF TGCGCCAGCAGCTTGAACAGGGGCCTACCCAGAGGAGGAAACACCATATATTTT
TRBJ2-1 . . TRBV12-3/TRBV12-4 CASMPSSYNEQFF TGTGCCAGCATGCCCAGCTCCTACAATGAGCAGTTCTTC
TRBJ2-5 . . TRBV12-3/TRBV12-4 CASSFGGEETQYF TGTGCCAGCAGTTTCGGCGGGGAAGAGACCCAGTACTTC
TRBJ1-2 . . TRBV7-2 CASSPLLRDGYTF TGTGCCAGCAGCCCCCTTTTACGGGATGGCTACACCTTC
TRBJ1-2 . . TRBV10-3 CAADTSNYGYTF TGTGCTGCTGATACGAGTAACTATGGCTACACCTTC
TRBJ2-5 TRBD2 . TRBV4-3 CASSQGLAGDRETQYF TGCGCCAGCAGCCAAGGACTAGCGGGAGATCGAGAGACCCAGTACTTC
TRBJ2-7 TRBD1 few TRBV7-8 CASSLTRTRQGAAYEQYF TGTGCCAGCAGCTTAACGAGGACCCGACAGGGGGCGGCCTACGAGCAGTACTTC
TRBJ2-3 . . TRBV7-3 CASSLRSGVQNTQYF TGTGCCAGCAGCTTACGGTCAGGGGTTCAAAATACGCAGTATTTT
TRBJ2-5 TRBD1 . TRBV10-3 CAISGGFQGDQETQYF TGTGCCATCAGTGGGGGTTTCCAGGGGGACCAAGAGACCCAGTACTTC
TRBJ1-2 TRBD1 . TRBV28 CASSLLQGARGYTF TGTGCCAGCAGTTTATTACAGGGGGCGCGTGGCTACACCTTC
TRBJ2-7 TRBD1 . TRBV7-9 CASSPRNHRGEQYF TGTGCCAGCAGCCCAAGAAACCACAGGGGCGAGCAGTACTTC
TRBJ2-2 . . TRBV7-3 CASSLGRVPGELFF TGTGCCAGCAGCTTAGGCAGGGTGCCCGGGGAGCTGTTTTTT
TRBJ1-2 . many TRBV7-2 CASSSDARSGYTF TGTGCCAGCAGCTCAGATGCCCGGAGTGGCTACACCTTC
TRBJ2-7 TRBD2 . TRBV7-9 CASSQILAGAKYEQYF TGTGCCAGCAGCCAAATCCTAGCGGGGGCCAAATACGAGCAGTACTTC
TRBJ2-6 TRBD1 . TRBV19 CASSRPQGASGANVLTF TGTGCCAGTAGTCGTCCCCAGGGGGCATCTGGGGCCAACGTCCTGACTTTC
TRBJ2-1 . . TRBV18 CASSPPADWNANEQFF TGTGCCAGCTCACCACCAGCGGATTGGAATGCCAATGAGCAGTTCTTC
TRBJ2-7 . . TRBV19 CASSRAGFSYEQYF TGTGCCAGTAGTAGGGCGGGATTCTCCTACGAGCAGTACTTC
TRBJ2-6 TRBD1 . TRBV6-1 CASSVFPGQPYSGANVLTF TGTGCCAGCAGTGTTTTTCCGGGACAGCCATACTCTGGGGCCAACGTCCTGACTTTC
TRBJ2-3 TRBD1 . TRBV9 CASSVRQGLDTQYF TGTGCCAGCAGCGTTCGACAGGGATTGGATACGCAGTATTTT
TRBJ1-1 TRBD1 . TRBV7-9 CASSLGGTDATEAFF TGTGCCAGCAGCTTAGGGGGGACAGACGCCACTGAAGCTTTCTTT
TRBJ2-1 . . TRBV11-2 CASSSLASSYNEQFF TGTGCCAGCAGCTCGCTAGCGAGCTCCTACAATGAGCAGTTCTTC
TRBJ2-5 TRBD1 . TRBV3-1/TRBV3-2 CASSQPGTGGGETQYF TGTGCCAGCAGCCAACCCGGGACAGGGGGAGGAGAGACCCAGTACTTC
TRBJ2-7 . . TRBV6-6 CASSYPSGGVSYEQYF TGTGCCAGCAGTTACCCGTCCGGCGGGGTCTCCTACGAGCAGTACTTC
TRBJ1-2 . . TRBV6-5 CASRPLMGGYGYTF TGTGCCAGCAGGCCACTGATGGGGGGCTATGGCTACACCTTC